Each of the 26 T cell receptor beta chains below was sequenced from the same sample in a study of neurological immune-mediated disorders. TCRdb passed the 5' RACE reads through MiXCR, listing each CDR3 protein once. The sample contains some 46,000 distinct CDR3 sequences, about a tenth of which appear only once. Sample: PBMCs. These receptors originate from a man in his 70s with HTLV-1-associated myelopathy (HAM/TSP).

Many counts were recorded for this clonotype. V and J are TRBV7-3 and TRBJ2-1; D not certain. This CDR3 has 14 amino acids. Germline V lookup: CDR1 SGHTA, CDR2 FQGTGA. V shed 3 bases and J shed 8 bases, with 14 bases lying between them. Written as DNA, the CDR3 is TGTGCCAGCAGCTTCGAGGTTGGTATCCATGAGCAGTTCTTC. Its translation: CASSFEVGIHEQFF. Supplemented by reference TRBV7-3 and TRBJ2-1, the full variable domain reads GAGVSQTPSNKVTEKGKYVELRCDPISGHTALYWYRQSLGQGPEFLIYFQGTGAADDSGLPNDRFFAVRPEGSVSTLKIQRTERGDSAVYLCASSFEVGIHEQFFGPGTRLTVL.

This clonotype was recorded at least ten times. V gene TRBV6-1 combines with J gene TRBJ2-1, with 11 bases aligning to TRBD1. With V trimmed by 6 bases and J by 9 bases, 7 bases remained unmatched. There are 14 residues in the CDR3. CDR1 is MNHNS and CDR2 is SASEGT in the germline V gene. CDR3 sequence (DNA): TGTGCCAGCAGAAGAGGACAGGGGGCGCCTGAGCAGTTCTTC. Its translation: CASRRGQGAPEQFF.

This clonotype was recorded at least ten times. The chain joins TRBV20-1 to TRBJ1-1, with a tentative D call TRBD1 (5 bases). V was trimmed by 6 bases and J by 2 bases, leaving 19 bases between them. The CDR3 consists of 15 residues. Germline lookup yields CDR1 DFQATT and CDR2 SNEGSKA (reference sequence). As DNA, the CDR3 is TGCAGTGCGAACCCGTCCGGGACGCATAACACTGAAGCTTTCTTT. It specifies CSANPSGTHNTEAFF.

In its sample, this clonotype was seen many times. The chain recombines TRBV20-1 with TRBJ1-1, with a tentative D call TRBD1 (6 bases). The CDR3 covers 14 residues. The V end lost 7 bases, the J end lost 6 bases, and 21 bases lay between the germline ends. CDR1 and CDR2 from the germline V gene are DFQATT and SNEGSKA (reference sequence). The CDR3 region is CSVSTARGFSEAFF. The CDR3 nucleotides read TGCAGTGTATCGACGGCCAGGGGCTTTTCTGAAGCTTTCTTT.

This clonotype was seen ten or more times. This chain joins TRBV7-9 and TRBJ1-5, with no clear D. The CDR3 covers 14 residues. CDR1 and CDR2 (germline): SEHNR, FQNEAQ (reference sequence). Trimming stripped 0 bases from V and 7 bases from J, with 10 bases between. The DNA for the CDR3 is TGTGCCAGCAGCTTAGCCTCCAGCGGGCAGCCCCAGCATTTT. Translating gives CASSLASSGQPQHF.

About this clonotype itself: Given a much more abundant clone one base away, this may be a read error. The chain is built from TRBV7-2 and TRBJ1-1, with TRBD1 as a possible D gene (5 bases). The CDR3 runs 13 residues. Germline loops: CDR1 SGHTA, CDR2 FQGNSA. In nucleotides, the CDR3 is TGTGCCAACAGCTTTCAGCCCGGGGGAGAAGCTTTCTTT. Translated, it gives CANSFQPGGEAFF.

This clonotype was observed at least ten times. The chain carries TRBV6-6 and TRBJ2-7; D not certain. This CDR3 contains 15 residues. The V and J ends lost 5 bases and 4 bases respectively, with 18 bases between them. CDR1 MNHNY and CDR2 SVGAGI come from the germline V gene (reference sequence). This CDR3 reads CASSPRTARHYEQYF. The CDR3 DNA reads TGTGCCAGCAGTCCCCGCACCGCCCGCCATTACGAGCAGTACTTC.

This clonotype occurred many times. CDR3 sequence (DNA): TGTGCCAGCAGTGAACCCTCAGGACATAGCACAGATACGCAGTATTTT. As protein: CASSEPSGHSTDTQYF. The chain links TRBV2 to TRBJ2-3; a possible D gene is TRBD1 (5 bases). This CDR3 region has 16 residues. The germline V and J ends were trimmed by 2 bases and 0 bases, with 12 bases remaining between them. Germline V gene sequence: CDR1 SNHLY, CDR2 FYNNEI.

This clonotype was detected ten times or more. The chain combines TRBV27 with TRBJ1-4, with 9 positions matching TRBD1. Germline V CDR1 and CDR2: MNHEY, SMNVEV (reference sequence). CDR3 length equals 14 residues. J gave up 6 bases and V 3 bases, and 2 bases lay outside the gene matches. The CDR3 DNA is TGTGCCAGCAGTTTGAGGACAGGGGATGAAAAACTGTTTTTT. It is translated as CASSLRTGDEKLFF.

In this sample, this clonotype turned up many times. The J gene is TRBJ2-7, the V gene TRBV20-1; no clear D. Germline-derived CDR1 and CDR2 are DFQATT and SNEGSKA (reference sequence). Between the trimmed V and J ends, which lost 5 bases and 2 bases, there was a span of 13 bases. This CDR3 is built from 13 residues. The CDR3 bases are TGCAGTGCTCGAGGAATAGGGACCTACGAGCAGTACTTC. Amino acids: CSARGIGTYEQYF.

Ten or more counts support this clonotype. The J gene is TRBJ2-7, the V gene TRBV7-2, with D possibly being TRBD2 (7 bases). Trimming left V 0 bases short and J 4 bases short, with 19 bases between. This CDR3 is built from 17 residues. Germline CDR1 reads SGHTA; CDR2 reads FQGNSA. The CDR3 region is CASSLAVGAGVGYEQYF. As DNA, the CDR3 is TGTGCCAGCAGCTTAGCGGTGGGGGCGGGAGTCGGGTACGAGCAGTACTTC.

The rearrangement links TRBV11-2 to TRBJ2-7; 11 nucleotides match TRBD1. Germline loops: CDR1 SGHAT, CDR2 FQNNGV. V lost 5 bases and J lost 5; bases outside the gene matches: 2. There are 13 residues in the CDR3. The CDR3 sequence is CASSGDRGNEQYF. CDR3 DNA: TGTGCCAGCAGCGGGGACAGGGGGAACGAGCAGTACTTC.

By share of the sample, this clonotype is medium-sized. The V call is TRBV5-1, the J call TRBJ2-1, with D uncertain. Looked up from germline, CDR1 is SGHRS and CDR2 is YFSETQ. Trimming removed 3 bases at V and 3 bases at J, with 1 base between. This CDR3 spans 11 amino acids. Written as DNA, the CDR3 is TGCGCCAGCAGCTACTACAATGAGCAGTTCTTC. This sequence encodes CASSYYNEQFF.

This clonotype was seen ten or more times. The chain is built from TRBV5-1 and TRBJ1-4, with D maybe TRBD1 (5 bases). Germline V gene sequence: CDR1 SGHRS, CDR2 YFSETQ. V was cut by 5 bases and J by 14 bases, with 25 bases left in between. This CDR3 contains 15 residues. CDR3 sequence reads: CASSKVEGAPSVLFF. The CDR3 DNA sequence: TGCGCCAGCAGTAAGGTTGAAGGGGCTCCTTCGGTTCTGTTTTTT.

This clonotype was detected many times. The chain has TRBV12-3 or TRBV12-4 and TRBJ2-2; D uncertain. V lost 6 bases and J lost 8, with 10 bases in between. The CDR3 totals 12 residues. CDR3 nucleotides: TGTGCCAGCAGCCTAACCCGGGGGGAGCTGTTTTTT. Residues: CASSLTRGELFF.

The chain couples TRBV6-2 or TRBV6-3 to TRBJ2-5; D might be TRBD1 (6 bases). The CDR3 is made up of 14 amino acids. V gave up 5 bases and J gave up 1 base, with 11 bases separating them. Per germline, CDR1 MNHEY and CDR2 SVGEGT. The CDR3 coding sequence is TGTGCCAGCAGTCAGACAGGCCCCCAAGAGACCCAGTACTTC. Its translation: CASSQTGPQETQYF.

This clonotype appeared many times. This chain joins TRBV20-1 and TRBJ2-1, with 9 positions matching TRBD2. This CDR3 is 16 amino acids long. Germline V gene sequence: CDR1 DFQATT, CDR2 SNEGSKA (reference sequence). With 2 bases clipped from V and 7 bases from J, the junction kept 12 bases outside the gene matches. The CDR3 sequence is CSARSPYSGSGNEQFF. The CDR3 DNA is TGCAGTGCTAGATCTCCCTATAGCGGGAGTGGGAATGAGCAGTTCTTC.

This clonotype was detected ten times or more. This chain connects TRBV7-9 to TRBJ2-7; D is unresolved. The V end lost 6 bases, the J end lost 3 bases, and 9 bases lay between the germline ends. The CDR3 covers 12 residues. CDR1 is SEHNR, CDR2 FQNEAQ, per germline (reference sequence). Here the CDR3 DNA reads TGTGCCAGCAGTCTCACCATCTACGAGCAGTACTTC. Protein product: CASSLTIYEQYF. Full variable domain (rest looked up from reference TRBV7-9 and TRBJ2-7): DTGVSQNPRHKITKRGQNVTFRCDPISEHNRLYWYRQTLGQGPEFLTYFQNEAQLEKSRLLSDRFSAERPKGSFSTLEIQRTEQGDSAMYLCASSLTIYEQYFGPGTRLTVT.

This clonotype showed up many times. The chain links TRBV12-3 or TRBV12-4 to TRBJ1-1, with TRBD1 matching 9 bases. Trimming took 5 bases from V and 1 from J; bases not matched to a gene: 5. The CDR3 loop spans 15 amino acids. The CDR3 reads CASSPLQGANTEAFF. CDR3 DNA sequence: TGTGCCAGCAGTCCTTTACAGGGGGCGAACACTGAAGCTTTCTTT.

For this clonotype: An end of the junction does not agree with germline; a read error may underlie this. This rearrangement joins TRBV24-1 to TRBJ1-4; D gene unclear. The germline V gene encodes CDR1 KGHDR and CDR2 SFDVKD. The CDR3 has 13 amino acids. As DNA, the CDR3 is TGTGTCACCACACGTTGGGGAGAAGAAAAACTGTTTTTT. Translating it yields CVTTRWGEEKLFF.

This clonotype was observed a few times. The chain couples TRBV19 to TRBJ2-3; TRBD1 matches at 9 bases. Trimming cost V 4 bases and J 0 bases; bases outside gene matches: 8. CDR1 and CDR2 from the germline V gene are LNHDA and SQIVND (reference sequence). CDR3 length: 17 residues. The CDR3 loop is CASSTGTGSSSTDTQYF. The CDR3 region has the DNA TGTGCCAGTAGTACCGGGACAGGGTCGTCTAGCACAGATACGCAGTATTTT.

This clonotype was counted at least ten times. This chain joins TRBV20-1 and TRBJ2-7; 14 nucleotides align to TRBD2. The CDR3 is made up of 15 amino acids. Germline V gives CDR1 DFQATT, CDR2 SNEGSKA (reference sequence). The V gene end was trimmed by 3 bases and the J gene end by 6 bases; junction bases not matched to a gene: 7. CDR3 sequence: CSASRLAGGRVEQYF. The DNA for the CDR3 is TGCAGTGCTAGTCGACTAGCGGGAGGGAGGGTCGAGCAGTACTTC.

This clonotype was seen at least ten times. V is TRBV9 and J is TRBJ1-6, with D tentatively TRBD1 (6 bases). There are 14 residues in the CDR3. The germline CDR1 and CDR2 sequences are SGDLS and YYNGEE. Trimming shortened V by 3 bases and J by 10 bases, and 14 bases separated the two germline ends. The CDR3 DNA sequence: TGTGCCAGCAGCGAACAGGGCTCAATCTCACCCCTCCACTTT. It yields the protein CASSEQGSISPLHF.

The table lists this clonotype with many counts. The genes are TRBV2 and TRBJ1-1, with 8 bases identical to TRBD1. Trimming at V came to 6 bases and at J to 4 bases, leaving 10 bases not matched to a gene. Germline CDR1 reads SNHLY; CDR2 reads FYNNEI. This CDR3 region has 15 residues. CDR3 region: CASSPFGQGATEAFF. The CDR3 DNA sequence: TGTGCCAGCAGCCCCTTTGGACAGGGAGCCACTGAAGCTTTCTTT.

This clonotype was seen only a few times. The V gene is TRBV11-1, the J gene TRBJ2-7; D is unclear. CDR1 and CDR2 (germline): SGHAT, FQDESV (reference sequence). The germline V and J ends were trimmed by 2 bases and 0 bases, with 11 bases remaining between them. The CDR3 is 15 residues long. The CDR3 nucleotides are TGTGCCAGCAGCTTAAAATGGTCAGTCTCCTACGAGCAGTACTTC. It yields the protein CASSLKWSVSYEQYF.

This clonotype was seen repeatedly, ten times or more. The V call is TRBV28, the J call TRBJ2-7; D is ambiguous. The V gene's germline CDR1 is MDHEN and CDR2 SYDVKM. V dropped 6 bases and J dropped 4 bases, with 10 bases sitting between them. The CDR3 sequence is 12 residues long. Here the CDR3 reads CASRDTAYEQYF. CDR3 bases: TGTGCCAGCAGAGATACAGCTTACGAGCAGTACTTC.